The entry below describes one TCR beta chain. V lost 4 bases and J lost 2, with 15 bases in between. Germline-derived CDR1 and CDR2 are MGHRA and YSYEKL. The CDR3 extends over 15 amino acids. These data originate in a study of blood T cell repertoires in COVID-19. Study in general: The study drew acute and convalescent COVID-19 samples from the United States, Italy and Spain. The cDNA or gDNA used as material had been derived from T cells, B-cell-depleted T cells, or PBMCs.

Original processing methods: Nucleated cell counts were estimated from reference gene primer amplification. Only in-frame clones appear in the TCRdb table, and some are missing; sequencing was by immunoSEQ multiplex PCR. That table gives V, J and clone size, and the DNA gave D and trimming. Found here are 180,000 or so clones, approximately 86% of them singletons; the top ten hold around 8.3%. The source material was peripheral blood. The sequence was collected from a man aged 60 to 69 with acute or convalescent COVID-19. V is TRBV4-1 and J is TRBJ2-7; possible D gene TRBD1, 6 bases. CDR3 in amino acids: CASSLFDRPAYEQYF. The CDR3 DNA sequence: TGCGCCAGCAGCCTATTCGACAGGCCAGCCTACGAGCAGTACTTC.